This T cell receptor beta chain was found in a study of beta chain features in type 1 diabetes. Overall study results and limits: Significant though moderate, a shortening of TCRB CDR3s appeared in all four CD4+ subsets of Type 1 diabetes patients.

A note on this clone: Its antigen is undetermined.

The CDR3 totals 16 residues. The J segment lost 5 bases and the V segment lost 4 bases, leaving 11 bases of the junction unmatched. Per the germline V gene, CDR1 is SGHRS and CDR2 is YFSETQ. Every isolated RNA sample was fully reverse transcribed, so sequencing captured expressed TCRB transcripts. The assay was immunoSEQ multiplex PCR, and TCRdb's table has in-frame clones only and misses some. The table has approximately 170,000 clones, 6% to 9% seen once. Naive, central memory, regulatory and stem cell-like memory cells within the CD4+ compartment were sorted using CD45RO/CCR7/CD25/CD127/CD95/CD27.

The TCR originated in a man younger than 30 with type 1 diabetes. The sample was central memory CD4+ T cells from blood. V and J are TRBV5-1 and TRBJ1-4, with 7 bases that match TRBD1. The CDR3 loop is CASSRDPGQPNEKLFF. In nucleotides, the CDR3 is TGCGCCAGCAGCCGAGACCCGGGACAGCCGAATGAAAAACTGTTTTTT.